This T cell receptor beta chain was captured in a study of post-analysis software for immune sequencing data. The study, taken as a whole, reports: Batch-mates among the samples co-clustered strongly by F measure. Five or six TRBV segments were significantly more frequent in patients than in controls. TRBV5-6, TRBV5-1 and TRBV20-1 were among these segments. There was significantly lower normalized Chao1 diversity in multiple sclerosis patients than in controls.

This clonotype was detected only once. What it binds is unknown. Built from TCR beta cDNA, the libraries had unique molecular identifiers in them. Between about 1 and 10 million T cells gave rise to hundreds of thousands of cDNA molecules. A single record per CDR3 protein comes from TCRdb applying MiXCR to the PCR reads. The sample carries roughly 870,000 distinct CDR3 sequences, approximately 57% recorded once. The V gene lost 8 bases and the J gene lost 0 bases, with 18 bases spanning the gap. The germline gives CDR1 MGHDK, CDR2 SYGVNS. The CDR3 sequence is 16 residues long. The sequencing sample was made of blood. This chain connects TRBV25-1 to TRBJ2-3; weak D call: TRBD1 (5 bases). The sequence was obtained from a girl aged 10 to 17 with multiple sclerosis. CDR3 protein: CASGTLGAGSTDTQYF. The CDR3 nucleotides read TGTGCCAGCGGTACCCTTGGGGCAGGGAGCACAGATACGCAGTATTTT.